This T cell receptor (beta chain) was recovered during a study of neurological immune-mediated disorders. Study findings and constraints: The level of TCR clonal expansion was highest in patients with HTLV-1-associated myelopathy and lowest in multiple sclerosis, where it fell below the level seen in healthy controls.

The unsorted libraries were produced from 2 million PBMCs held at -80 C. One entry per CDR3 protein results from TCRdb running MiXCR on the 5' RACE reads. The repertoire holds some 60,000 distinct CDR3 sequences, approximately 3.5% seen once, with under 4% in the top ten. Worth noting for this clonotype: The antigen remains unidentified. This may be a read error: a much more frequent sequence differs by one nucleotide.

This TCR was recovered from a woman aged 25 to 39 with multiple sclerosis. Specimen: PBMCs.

The DNA of the CDR3 is TGCAGTGCTCCCCTAAAGTCAGGTCAGCCCCAGCATTTT. This gives the protein CSAPLKSGQPQHF. The rearrangement joins TRBV20-1 to TRBJ1-5; D unclear. The CDR3 has 13 residues. The V end was cut by 5 bases, the J end by 6 bases, with 14 bases between. CDR1 is DFQATT and CDR2 is SNEGSKA in the germline V gene (reference sequence).